This TCR beta chain was profiled in a study of CD8 T cells in Susac syndrome (dated by TCRdb to between 2017 and 2020). Broadly, across the study: Repertoire sequencing was used to test whether CD8+ T cell activation and differentiation in Susac syndrome was antigen driven. The study compared CD8+ T cell repertoire clonality among over 9 healthy donors, about 14 Susac syndrome patients and some 16 multiple sclerosis patients. Summary of the overall study and its limitations: The TCR sequencing and HLA analysis was acknowledged to have included a relatively small number of individuals.

On this clonotype: Its antigen remains unidentified. Base qualities are missing; no much larger clone stands one base away.

Peripheral blood CD8+ and CD4+ T cells from healthy donors, Susac syndrome patients and multiple sclerosis patients were profiled by high-throughput TCR beta sequencing. Treatment-naive patients with stable or active relapsing-remitting disease fulfilling revised McDonald criteria were used as multiple sclerosis controls. CD8+ TEMRA cells were enriched by FACS, while bulk CD8+ and CD4+ T cells were purified by magnetic negative isolation. Blood was collected in EDTA tubes and processed within 24 hours, with PBMCs isolated through density gradient centrifugation. PBMCs intended for TCR sequencing were frozen in liquid nitrogen and were later thawed in a 37 degrees C water bath. Purity of sorted or isolated CD4+, CD8+ and CD8+ TEMRA cells was at least 90%. RNA was extracted with the RNeasy kit and roughly 0.45 to 1 ug was reverse transcribed using random hexamers. TCR beta CDR3 regions were amplified with the immunoSEQ multiplex PCR assay covering 54 Vbeta and 13 Jbeta segments. PCR amplification bias was corrected by using a synthetic template baseline for primer optimization and computational correction. The paper's data handling went like this. Reads were annotated to V, D and J genes per IMGT and analyzed with immunoSEQ Analyzer, keeping only productive sequences. To calculate clonality, Shannon entropy was normalized by log2 of the number of productive unique sequences and then subtracted from one. For each patient and control, public and private clones were evaluated within the 100 most prevalent clones. Clones were defined as Susac-specific when absent from the healthy and MS cohorts, from approximately 970 published viral clones and from other ImmuneACCESS disease sequences. TCRdb reran the public reads through fastp at Q25 and MiXCR, keeping productive beta chains. Rows are combined by CDR3 protein, so each entry shows the most common genes and DNA. The V and J calls here are based on TCRdb, not the publication. Present in this sample are about 400,000 distinct CDR3 sequences, around 85% of which were seen just once. In total, the top ten clones hold under 0.15% of the sample.

Sequenced sample: CD8+ T cells from PBMCs. The sequence derives from a human donor with multiple sclerosis.

CDR3 reads: CASRPGEETEAFF. The sequenced DNA is TGTGCCAGCAGACCAGGGGAGGAAACTGAAGCTTTCTTT. In this chain, TRBV6-5 is recombined with TRBJ1-1; perhaps TRBD1 is the D gene, with 6 bases matching. The V end loses 6 bases and the J end loses 5 bases, and a stretch of 13 bases separates them. The cysteine opens and the phenylalanine closes a CDR3 of 13 amino acids. The entry retains the CDR3 DNA only, 39 bases that are in frame from base 1. From a lookup of the germline V gene, CDR1 and CDR2 are MNHEY and SVGAGI.